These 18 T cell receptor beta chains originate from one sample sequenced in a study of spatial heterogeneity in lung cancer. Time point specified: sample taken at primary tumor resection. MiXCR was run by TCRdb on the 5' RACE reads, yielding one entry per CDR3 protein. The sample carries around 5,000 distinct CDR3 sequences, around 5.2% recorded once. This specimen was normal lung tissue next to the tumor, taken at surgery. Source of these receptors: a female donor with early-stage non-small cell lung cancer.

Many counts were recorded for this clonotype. CDR3 amino acids: CASSLDRGGTEAFF. The DNA for the CDR3 is TGCGCCAGCAGCTTGGATAGAGGGGGGACTGAAGCTTTCTTT. The chain joins TRBV5-1 to TRBJ1-1; possibly TRBD1 for D (6 bases). The V and J ends lost 0 bases and 5 bases respectively, with 11 bases between them. The CDR3 is made up of 14 amino acids. The germline CDR1 and CDR2 sequences are SGHRS and YFSETQ.

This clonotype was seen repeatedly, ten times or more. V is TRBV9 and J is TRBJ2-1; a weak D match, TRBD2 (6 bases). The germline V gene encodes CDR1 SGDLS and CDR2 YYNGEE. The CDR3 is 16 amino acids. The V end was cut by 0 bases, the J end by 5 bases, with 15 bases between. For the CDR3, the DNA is TGTGCCAGCAGCGTAGAGATAGCGGATACCAACAATGAGCAGTTCTTC. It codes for CASSVEIADTNNEQFF.

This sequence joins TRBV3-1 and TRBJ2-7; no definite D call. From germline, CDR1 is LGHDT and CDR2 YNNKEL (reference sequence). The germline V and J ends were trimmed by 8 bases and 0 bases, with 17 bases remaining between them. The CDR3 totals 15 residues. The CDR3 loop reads CASPQGSCHSYEQYF. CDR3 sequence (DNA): TGTGCCAGCCCCCAAGGTTCCTGCCACTCCTACGAGCAGTACTTC.

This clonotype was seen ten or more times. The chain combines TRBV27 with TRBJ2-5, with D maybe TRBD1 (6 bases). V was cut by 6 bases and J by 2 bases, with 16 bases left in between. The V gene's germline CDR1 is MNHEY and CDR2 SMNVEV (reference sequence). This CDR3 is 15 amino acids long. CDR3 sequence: CASRRRPDRQETQYF. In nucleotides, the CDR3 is TGTGCCAGCAGACGACGACCGGACAGACAAGAGACCCAGTACTTC.

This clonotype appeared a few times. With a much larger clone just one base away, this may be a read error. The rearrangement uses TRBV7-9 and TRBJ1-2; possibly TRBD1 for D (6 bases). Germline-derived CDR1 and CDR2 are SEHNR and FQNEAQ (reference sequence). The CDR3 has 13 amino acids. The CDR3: CASSPGWGLGYNF. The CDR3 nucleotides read TGTGCCAGCAGCCCCGGTTGGGGGCTGGGCTACAACTTC.

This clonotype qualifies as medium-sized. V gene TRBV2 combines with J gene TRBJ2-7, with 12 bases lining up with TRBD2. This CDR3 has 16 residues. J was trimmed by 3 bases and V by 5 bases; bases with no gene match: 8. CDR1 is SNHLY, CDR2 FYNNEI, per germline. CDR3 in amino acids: CASSSLAGGPHYEQYF. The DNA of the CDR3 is TGTGCCAGCAGTTCCCTAGCGGGAGGGCCCCACTACGAGCAGTACTTC.

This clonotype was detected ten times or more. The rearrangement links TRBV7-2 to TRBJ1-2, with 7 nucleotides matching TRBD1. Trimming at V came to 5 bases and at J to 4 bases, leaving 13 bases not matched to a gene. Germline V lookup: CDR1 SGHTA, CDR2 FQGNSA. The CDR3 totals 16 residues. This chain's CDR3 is CASSLTTGPESYGYTF. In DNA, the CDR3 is TGTGCCAGCAGCCTTACGACAGGGCCCGAATCCTATGGCTACACCTTC. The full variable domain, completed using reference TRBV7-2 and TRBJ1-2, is GAGVSQSPSNKVTEKGKDVELRCDPISGHTALYWYRQSLGQGLEFLIYFQGNSAPDKSGLPSDRFSAERTGGSVSTLTIQRTQQEDSAVYLCASSLTTGPESYGYTFGSGTRLTVV.

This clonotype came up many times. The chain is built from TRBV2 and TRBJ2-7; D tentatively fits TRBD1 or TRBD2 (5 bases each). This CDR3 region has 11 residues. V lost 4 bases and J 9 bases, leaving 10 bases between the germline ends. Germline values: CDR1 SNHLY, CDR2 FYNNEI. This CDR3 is CASSVRDGQYF. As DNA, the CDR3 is TGTGCCAGCAGTGTACGGGACGGGCAGTACTTC.

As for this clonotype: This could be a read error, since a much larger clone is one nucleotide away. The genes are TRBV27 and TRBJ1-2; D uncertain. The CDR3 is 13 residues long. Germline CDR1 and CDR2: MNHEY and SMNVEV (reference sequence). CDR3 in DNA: TGTGCCAGCAGTCGGTCGGAATTGTATGGCTACAACTTC. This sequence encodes CASSRSELYGYNF.

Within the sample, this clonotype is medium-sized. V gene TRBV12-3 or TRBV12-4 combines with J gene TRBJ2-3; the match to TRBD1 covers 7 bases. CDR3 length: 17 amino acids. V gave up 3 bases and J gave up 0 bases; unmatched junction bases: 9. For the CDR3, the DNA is TGTGCCAGCAGTTTTTTTCAAGGGGGCTCTAGCACAGATACGCAGTATTTT. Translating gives CASSFFQGGSSTDTQYF.

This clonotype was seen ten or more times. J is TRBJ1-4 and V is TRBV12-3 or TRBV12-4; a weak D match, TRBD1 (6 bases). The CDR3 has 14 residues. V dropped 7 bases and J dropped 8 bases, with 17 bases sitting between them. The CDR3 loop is CASNRGAGGEKLFF. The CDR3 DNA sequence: TGTGCCAGCAATAGGGGGGCCGGGGGCGAAAAACTGTTTTTT.

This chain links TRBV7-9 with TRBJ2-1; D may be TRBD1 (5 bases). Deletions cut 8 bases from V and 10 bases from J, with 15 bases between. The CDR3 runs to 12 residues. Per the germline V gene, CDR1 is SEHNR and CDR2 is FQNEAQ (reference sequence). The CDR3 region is CASFPQAGEQFF. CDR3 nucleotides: TGTGCCAGCTTCCCTCAAGCAGGGGAGCAGTTCTTC.

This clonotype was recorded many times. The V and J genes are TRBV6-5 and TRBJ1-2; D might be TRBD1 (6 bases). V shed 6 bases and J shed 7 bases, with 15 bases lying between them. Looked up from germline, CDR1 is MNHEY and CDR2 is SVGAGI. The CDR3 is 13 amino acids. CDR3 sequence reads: CASSLVQGGGYTF. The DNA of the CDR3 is TGTGCCAGCAGCCTGGTACAGGGAGGTGGCTACACCTTC.

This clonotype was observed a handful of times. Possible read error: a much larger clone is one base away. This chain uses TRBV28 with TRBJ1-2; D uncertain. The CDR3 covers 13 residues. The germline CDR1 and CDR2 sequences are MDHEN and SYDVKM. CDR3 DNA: TGTGCCAGCAGTTTATCGGGGAACTATGGCTACAACTTC. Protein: CASSLSGNYGYNF.

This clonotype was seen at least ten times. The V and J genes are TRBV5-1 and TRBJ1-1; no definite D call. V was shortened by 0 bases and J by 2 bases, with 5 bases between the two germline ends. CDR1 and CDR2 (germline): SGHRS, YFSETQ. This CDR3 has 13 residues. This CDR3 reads CASSLGINTEAFF. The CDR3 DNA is TGCGCCAGCAGCTTGGGAATAAACACTGAAGCTTTCTTT.

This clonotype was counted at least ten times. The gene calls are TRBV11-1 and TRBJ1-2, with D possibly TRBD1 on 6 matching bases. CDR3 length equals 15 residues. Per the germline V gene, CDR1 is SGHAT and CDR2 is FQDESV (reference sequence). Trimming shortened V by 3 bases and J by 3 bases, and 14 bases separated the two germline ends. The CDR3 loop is CASSFPSGGDYGYTF. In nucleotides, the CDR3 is TGTGCCAGCAGCTTCCCTTCGGGGGGCGACTATGGCTACACCTTC. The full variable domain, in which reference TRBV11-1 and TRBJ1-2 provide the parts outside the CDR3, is EAEVAQSPRYKITEKSQAVAFWCDPISGHATLYWYRQILGQGPELLVQFQDESVVDDSQLPKDRFSAERLKGVDSTLKIQPAELGDSAMYLCASSFPSGGDYGYTFGSGTRLTVV.

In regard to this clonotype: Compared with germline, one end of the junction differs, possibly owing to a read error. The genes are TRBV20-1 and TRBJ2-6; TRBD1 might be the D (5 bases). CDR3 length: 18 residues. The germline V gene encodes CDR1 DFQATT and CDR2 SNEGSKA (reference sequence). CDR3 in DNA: TGCAGTGCTAGAGGTAATCCCCTCCCAGCGAGTGGGGCCAACGTCCTGAATTTC. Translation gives CSARGNPLPASGANVLNF.

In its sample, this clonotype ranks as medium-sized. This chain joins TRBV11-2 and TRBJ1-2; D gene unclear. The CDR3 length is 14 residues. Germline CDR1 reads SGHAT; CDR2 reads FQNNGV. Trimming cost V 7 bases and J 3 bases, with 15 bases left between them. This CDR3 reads CASTPYYSDYGYTF. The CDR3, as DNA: TGTGCCAGCACCCCTTACTATAGCGACTATGGCTACACCTTC.